The T cell receptor beta chain under discussion was sequenced for a study of response to subunit inactivated influenza vaccine. Study outcomes and limitations: Few new T cells, the authors suggested, are recruited by each seasonal influenza vaccination.

Using its own MiXCR run on the RT-PCR reads, TCRdb lists one record per CDR3 protein. The profile shows about 500,000 distinct CDR3 sequences, 10% to 15% of them singletons. Per the germline V gene, CDR1 is SGHTA and CDR2 is FQGNSA. The CDR3 length is 13 residues. Trimming shortened V by 1 base and J by 9 bases, and 12 bases separated the two germline ends. This clonotype was detected only a few times. The target antigen is unknown. V gene TRBV7-2 combines with J gene TRBJ2-5; unclear D gene. The sequence was obtained from a man in his fifties who received an inactivated influenza vaccine. Sequences were derived from PBMCs from blood, sampled more than 35 days after vaccination. The CDR3 loop reads CASSLGGVRAQYF. CDR3 in DNA: TGTGCCAGCAGCTTAGGTGGAGTCCGTGCCCAGTACTTC. The variable domain in full, with the rest retrieved from reference TRBV7-2 and TRBJ2-5, is GAGVSQSPSNKVTEKGKDVELRCDPISGHTALYWYRQSLGQGLEFLIYFQGNSAPDKSGLPSDRFSAERTGGSVSTLTIQRTQQEDSAVYLCASSLGGVRAQYFGPGTRLLVL.